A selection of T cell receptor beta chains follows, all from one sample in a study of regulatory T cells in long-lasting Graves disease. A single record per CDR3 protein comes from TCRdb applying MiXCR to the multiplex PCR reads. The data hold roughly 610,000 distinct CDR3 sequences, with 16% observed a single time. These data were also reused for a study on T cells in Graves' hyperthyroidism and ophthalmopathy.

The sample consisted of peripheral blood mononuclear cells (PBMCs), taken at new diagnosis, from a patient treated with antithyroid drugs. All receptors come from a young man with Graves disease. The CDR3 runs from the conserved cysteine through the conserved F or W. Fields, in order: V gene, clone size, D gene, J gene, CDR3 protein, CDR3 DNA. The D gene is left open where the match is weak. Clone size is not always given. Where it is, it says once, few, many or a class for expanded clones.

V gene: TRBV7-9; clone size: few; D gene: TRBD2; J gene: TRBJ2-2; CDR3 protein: CASSHSPSGGGNTGELFF; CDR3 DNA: TGTGCCAGCAGCCATTCCCCGTCGGGGGGAGGGAACACCGGGGAGCTGTTTTTT
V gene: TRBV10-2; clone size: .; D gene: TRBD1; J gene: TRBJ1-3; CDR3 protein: CASSLTGATSGNTIYF; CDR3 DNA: TGCGCCAGCAGTTTGACAGGGGCCACCTCTGGAAACACCATATATTTT
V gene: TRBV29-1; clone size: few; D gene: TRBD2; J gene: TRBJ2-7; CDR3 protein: CSFLAGGKYEQYF; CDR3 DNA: TGCAGCTTTTTAGCGGGAGGGAAATACGAGCAGTACTTC
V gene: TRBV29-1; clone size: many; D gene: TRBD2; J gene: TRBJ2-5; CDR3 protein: CSVERLAGVQETQYF; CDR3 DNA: TGCAGCGTTGAGAGACTAGCGGGAGTTCAGGAGACCCAGTACTTC
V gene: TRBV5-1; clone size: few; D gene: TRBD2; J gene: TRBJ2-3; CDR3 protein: CASSLRWGSLAGVTDTQYF; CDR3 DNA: TGTGCCAGCAGCTTGCGATGGGGATCCTTAGCGGGAGTGACAGATACGCAGTATTTT
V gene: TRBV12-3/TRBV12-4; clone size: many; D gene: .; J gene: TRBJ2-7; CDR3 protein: CASSFSLGGGTGDEQYF; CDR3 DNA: TGTGCCAGCAGTTTTTCCTTGGGGGGGGGGACAGGCGACGAGCAGTACTTC
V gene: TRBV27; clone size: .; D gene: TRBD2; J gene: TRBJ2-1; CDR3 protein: CASTSGPSGNEQFF; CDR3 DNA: TGTGCCAGCACCTCGGGGCCTAGCGGCAATGAGCAGTTCTTC
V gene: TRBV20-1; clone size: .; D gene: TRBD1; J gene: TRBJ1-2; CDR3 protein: CSARPGTGDF; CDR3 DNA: TGCAGTGCTCGACCGGGGACAGGGGATTTC
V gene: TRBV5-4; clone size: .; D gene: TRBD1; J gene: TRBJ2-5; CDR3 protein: CASSSQDRGVRETQYF; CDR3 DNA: TGTGCCAGCAGCAGCCAGGACAGGGGGGTTCGTGAGACCCAGTACTTC
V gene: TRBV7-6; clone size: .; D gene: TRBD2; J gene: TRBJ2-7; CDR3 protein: CASSSEAGVKTYEQYF; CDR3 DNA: TGTGCCAGCAGCTCCGAAGCGGGAGTGAAGACCTACGAGCAGTACTTC
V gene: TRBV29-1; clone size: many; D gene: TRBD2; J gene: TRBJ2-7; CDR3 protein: CSVQRGPSGSYEQYF; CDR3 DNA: TGCAGCGTTCAAAGGGGGCCTAGCGGGAGCTACGAGCAGTACTTC
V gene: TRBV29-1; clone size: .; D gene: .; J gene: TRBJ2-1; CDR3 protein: CSVERGINPNEQFF; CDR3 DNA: TGCAGCGTTGAAAGGGGGATAAACCCCAATGAGCAGTTCTTC
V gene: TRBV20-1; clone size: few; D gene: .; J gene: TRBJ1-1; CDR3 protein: CSAPKGGQLNTEAFF; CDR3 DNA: TGCAGTGCTCCTAAAGGGGGACAACTAAACACTGAAGCTTTCTTT
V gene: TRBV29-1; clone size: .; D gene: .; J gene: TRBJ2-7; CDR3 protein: CSVSSGRFDEQYF; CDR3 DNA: TGCAGCGTTTCAAGCGGAAGGTTCGACGAGCAGTACTTC
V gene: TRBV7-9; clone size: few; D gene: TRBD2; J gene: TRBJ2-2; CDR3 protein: CASSFPLAGVNTGELFF; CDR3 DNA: TGTGCCAGCAGCTTCCCCCTAGCGGGAGTGAATACCGGGGAGCTGTTTTTT
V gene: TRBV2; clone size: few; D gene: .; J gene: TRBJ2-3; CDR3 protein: CASSDRGGTDTQYF; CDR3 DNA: TGTGCCAGCAGTGACCGTGGGGGAACAGATACGCAGTATTTT
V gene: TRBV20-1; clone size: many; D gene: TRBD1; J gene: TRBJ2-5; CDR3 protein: CSARDAGTGEQETQYF; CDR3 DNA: TGCAGTGCTAGAGATGCCGGGACAGGGGAGCAAGAGACCCAGTACTTC
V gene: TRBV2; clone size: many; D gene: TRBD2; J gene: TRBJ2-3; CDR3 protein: CASSEFSGPSDTQYF; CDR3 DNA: TGTGCCAGCAGTGAATTTAGCGGGCCCTCAGATACGCAGTATTTT
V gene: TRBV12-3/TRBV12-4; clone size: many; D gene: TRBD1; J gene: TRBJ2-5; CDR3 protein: CASSFGLGTEETQYF; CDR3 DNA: TGTGCCAGCAGTTTTGGGTTAGGGACAGAAGAGACCCAGTACTTC
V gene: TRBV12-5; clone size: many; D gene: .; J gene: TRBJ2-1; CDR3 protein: CASGRMSSYNEQFF; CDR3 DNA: TGTGCTAGTGGCCGTATGAGCTCCTACAATGAGCAGTTCTTC
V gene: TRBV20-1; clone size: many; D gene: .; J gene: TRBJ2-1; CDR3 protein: CSAGIAAGEQFF; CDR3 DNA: TGCAGTGCCGGAATTGCGGCGGGTGAGCAGTTCTTC
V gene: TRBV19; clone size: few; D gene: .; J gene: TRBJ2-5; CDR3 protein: CASSWVLGETQYF; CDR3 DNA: TGTGCCAGTAGTTGGGTCCTTGGGGAGACCCAGTACTTC
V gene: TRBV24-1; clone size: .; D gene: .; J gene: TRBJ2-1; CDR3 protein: CATRDIGGNEQFF; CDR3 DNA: TGTGCCACCCGAGACATTGGCGGCAATGAGCAGTTCTTC
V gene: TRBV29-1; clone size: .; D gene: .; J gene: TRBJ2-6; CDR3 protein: CSVEERVGGANVLTF; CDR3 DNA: TGCAGCGTTGAAGAACGGGTGGGGGGGGCCAACGTCCTGACTTTC
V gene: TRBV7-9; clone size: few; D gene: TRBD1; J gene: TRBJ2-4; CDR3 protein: CASSTRQGNIQYF; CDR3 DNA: TGTGCCAGCAGCACCCGACAGGGAAACATTCAGTACTTC
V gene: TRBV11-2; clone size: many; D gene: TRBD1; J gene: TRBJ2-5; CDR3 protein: CASSLDRGGGQETQYF; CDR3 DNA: TGTGCCAGCAGCTTGGACAGGGGGGGGGGGCAAGAGACCCAGTACTTC
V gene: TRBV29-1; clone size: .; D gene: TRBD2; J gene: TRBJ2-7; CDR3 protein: CSVLPSGNYEQYF; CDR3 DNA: TGCAGCGTGCTGCCTAGCGGAAACTACGAGCAGTACTTC
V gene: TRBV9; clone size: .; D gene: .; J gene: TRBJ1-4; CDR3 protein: CASSAGSTNEKLFF; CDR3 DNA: TGTGCCAGCAGCGCGGGGTCAACTAATGAAAAACTGTTTTTT